This TCR beta chain is drawn from a study of identical twins. From the 5' RACE reads, TCRdb called clonotypes with MiXCR, one entry per CDR3 protein. Among about 720,000 distinct CDR3 sequences listed, around a sixth were seen once. This clonotype was counted a few times. The same specimen was also included in a second study, on T cells expressing NK-cell markers. From that report: The study sequenced eight donors, seven HCMV-seropositive and one seronegative. Once again these clonotypes came out on top in the CD3+CD56-NKG2C+ fraction of a handful of donors. It was still unclear whether expanded NKG2C+ T cell clones were HCMV specific.

This clonotype was sampled from a woman in her late teens or twenties in good health. Source material: PBMCs.

The CDR3 sequence: CASSPAMNYGYTF. The CDR3 coding sequence is TGTGCCAGCAGCCCCGCAATGAACTATGGCTACACCTTC. The genes are TRBV14 and TRBJ1-2; D uncertain. Trimming took 4 bases from V and 2 from J, leaving 8 bases between them. CDR1 and CDR2 from the germline V gene are SGHDN and FVKESK. CDR3 size: 13 residues.